This passage covers 4 T cell receptor beta chains from one sample sequenced in a study of T-cell reconstitution after alpha-beta-depleted transplantation in children. Preparation of the TCRbeta library involved a method that used unique molecular identifiers. MiXCR was run by TCRdb on the PCR reads, yielding one entry per CDR3 protein. The sample carries under 400,000 distinct CDR3 sequences, over 20% recorded once. This material consisted of PBMCs, mostly from graft donor cells, taken 180 days after TCRalphabeta/CD19-depleted stem cell transplant. These receptors originate from a male patient younger than 18 who had a stem cell transplant for acute lymphoblastic leukemia, so the T cells may come from the graft donor.

The chain joins TRBV20-1 to TRBJ2-3; no clear D. With 3 bases removed from V and 0 bases from J, the gap between germline ends came to 19 bases. Germline-derived CDR1 and CDR2 are DFQATT and SNEGSKA (reference sequence). This CDR3 is built from 17 residues. CDR3 in amino acids: CSARVVDITTSTDTQYF. DNA for the CDR3: TGCAGTGCTAGGGTCGTAGACATTACCACTAGCACAGATACGCAGTATTTT.

A few counts support this clonotype. The chain combines TRBV12-3 or TRBV12-4 with TRBJ1-1, with 7 bases identical to TRBD1. The CDR3 is 18 residues long. V lost 4 bases to trimming and J lost 5 bases; unmatched junction nucleotides: 19. The CDR3 nucleotides are TGTGCCAGCAGTTACGGTTGGGGGGTGAGGGGGCGAGGAACTGAAGCTTTCTTT. Translation gives CASSYGWGVRGRGTEAFF.

Only a few counts were recorded for this clonotype. The chain links TRBV7-3 to TRBJ2-1, with no clear D. The CDR3 runs to 12 residues. The V end was cut by 5 bases, the J end by 8 bases, with 10 bases between. Germline V lookup: CDR1 SGHTA, CDR2 FQGTGA. The CDR3: CASSRLGDEQFF. The CDR3 region has the DNA TGTGCCAGCAGCCGTCTGGGTGATGAGCAGTTCTTC. Full variable domain (remainder filled in from reference TRBV7-3 and TRBJ2-1): GAGVSQTPSNKVTEKGKYVELRCDPISGHTALYWYRQSLGQGPEFLIYFQGTGAADDSGLPNDRFFAVRPEGSVSTLKIQRTERGDSAVYLCASSRLGDEQFFGPGTRLTVL.

In its sample, this clonotype was seen a few times. The chain links TRBV4-1 to TRBJ2-1, with 8 positions matching TRBD2. Germline-derived CDR1 and CDR2 are MGHRA and YSYEKL. With V trimmed by 1 base and J by 2 bases, 10 bases remained unmatched. This CDR3 has 18 amino acids. The CDR3 reads CASSQVPISGIAYNEQFF. CDR3 nucleotide sequence: TGCGCCAGCAGCCAAGTTCCTATTAGCGGGATTGCCTACAATGAGCAGTTCTTC.